Detailed here is one TCR beta chain. Looked up from germline, CDR1 is MGHDK and CDR2 is SYGVNS. The CDR3 is made up of 13 amino acids. From its re-call of the 5' RACE reads, TCRdb lists each CDR3 protein once, without DNA. Across roughly 170,000 distinct CDR3 sequences, the top ten clones capture less than 20% of the sample. This sample is part of a study of T cells expressing NK-cell markers. Sequenced input: blood T cells: a sorted CD56 or NKG2C T cell subset, CD4+ or CD8+ T cells, or bulk PBMC T cells (not recorded which). This chain joins TRBV25-1 and TRBJ1-1. This clonotype originated in a woman between 18 and 69 years old in good health. CDR3 sequence: CASRELGNTEAFF.